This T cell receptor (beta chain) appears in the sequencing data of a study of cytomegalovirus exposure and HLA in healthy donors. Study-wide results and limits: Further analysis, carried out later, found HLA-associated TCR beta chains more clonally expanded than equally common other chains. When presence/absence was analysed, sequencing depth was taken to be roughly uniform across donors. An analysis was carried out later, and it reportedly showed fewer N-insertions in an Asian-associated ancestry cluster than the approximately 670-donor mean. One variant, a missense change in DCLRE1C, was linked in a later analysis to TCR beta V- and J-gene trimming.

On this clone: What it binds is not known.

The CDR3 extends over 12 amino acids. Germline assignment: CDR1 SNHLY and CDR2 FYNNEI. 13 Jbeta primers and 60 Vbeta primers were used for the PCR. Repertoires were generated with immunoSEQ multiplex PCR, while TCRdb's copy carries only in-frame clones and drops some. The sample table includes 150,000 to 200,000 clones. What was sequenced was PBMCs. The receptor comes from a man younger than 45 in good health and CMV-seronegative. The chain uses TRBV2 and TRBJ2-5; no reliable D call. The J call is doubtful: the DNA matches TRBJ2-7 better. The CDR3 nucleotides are TGTGCCAGCAGTGGGGACTCCTACGAGCAGTACTTC. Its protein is CASSGDSYEQYF.